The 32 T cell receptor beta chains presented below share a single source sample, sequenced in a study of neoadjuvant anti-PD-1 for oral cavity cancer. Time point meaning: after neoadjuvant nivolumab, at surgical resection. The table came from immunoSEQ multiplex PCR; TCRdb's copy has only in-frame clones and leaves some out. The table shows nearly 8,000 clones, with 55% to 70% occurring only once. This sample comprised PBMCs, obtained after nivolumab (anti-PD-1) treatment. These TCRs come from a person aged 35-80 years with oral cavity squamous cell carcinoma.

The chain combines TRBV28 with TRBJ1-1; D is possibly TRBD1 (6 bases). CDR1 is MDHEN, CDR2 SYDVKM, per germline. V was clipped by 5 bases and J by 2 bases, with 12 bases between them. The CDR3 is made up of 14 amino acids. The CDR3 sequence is CASSPPGVNTEAFF. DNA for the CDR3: TGTGCCAGCAGTCCCCCAGGGGTTAACACTGAAGCTTTCTTT.

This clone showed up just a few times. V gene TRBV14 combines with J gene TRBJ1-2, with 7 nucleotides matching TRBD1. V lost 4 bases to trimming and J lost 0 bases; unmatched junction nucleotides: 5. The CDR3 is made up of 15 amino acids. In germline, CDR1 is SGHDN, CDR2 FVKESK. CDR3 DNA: TGTGCCAGCAGCCCTGCGGGACAGCCTAACTATGGCTACACCTTC. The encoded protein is CASSPAGQPNYGYTF.

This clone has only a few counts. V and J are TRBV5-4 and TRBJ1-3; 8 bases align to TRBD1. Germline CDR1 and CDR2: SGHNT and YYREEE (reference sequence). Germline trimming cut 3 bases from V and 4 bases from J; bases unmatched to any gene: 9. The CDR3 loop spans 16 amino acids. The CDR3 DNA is TGTGCCAGCAGCTCACCGGACAGGGCACCCGGAAACACCATATATTTT. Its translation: CASSSPDRAPGNTIYF. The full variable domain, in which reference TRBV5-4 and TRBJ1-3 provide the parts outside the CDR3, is ETGVTQSPTHLIKTRGQQVTLRCSSQSGHNTVSWYQQALGQGPQFIFQYYREEENGRGNFPPRFSGLQFPNYSSELNVNALELDDSALYLCASSSPDRAPGNTIYFGEGSWLTVV.

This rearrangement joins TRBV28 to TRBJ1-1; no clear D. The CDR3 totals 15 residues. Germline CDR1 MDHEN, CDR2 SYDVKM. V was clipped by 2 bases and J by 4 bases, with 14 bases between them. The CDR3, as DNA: TGTGCCAGCAGTTTAGTTGGAGGTACGGGCACTGAAGCTTTCTTT. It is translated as CASSLVGGTGTEAFF.

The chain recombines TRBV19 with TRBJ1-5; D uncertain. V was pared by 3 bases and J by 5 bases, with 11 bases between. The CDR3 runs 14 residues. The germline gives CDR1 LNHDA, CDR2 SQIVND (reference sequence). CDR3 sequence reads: CASSIAVSDQPQHF. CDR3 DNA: TGTGCCAGTAGTATCGCCGTTAGTGATCAGCCCCAGCATTTT.

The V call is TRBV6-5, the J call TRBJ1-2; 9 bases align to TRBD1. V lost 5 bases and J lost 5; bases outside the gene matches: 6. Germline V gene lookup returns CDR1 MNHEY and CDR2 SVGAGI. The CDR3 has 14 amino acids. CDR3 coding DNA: TGTGCCAGCAGTAAGGGACAGGGACCTTATGGCTACACCTTC. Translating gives CASSKGQGPYGYTF.

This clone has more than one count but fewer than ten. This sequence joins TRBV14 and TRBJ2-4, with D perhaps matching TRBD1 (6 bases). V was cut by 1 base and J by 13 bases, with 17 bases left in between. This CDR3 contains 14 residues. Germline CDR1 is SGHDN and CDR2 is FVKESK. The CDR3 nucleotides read TGTGCCAGCAGCCAAGTGGGGGCAGGAGCTCAACAGTACTTC. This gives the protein CASSQVGAGAQQYF.

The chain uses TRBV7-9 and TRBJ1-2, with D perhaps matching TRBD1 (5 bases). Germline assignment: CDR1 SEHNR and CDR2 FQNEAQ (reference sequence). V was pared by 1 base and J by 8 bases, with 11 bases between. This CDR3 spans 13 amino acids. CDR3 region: CASSLGGQGGYTF. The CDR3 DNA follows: TGTGCCAGCAGCTTAGGAGGGCAGGGAGGCTACACCTTC. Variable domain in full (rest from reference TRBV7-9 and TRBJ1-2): DTGVSQNPRHKITKRGQNVTFRCDPISEHNRLYWYRQTLGQGPEFLTYFQNEAQLEKSRLLSDRFSAERPKGSFSTLEIQRTEQGDSAMYLCASSLGGQGGYTFGSGTRLTVV.

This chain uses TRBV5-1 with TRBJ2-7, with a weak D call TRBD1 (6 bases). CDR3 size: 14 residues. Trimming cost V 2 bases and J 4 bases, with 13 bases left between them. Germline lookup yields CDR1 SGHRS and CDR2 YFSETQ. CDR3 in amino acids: CASSLQGKGYEQYF. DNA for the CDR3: TGCGCCAGCAGCTTACAGGGTAAAGGGTACGAGCAGTACTTC.

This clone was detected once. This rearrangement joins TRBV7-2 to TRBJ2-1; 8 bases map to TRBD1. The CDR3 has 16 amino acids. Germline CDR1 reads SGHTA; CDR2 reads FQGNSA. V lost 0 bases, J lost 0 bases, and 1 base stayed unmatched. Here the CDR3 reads CASSLAGTGSYNEQFF. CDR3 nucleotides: TGTGCCAGCAGCTTAGCGGGGACAGGCTCCTACAATGAGCAGTTCTTC.

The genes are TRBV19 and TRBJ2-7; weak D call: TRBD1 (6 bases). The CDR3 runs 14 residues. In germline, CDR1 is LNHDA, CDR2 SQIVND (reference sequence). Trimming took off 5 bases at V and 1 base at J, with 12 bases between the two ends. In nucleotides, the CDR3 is TGTGCCAGTAGTCCGACAGGCCGTTCCTACGAGCAGTACTTC. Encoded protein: CASSPTGRSYEQYF.

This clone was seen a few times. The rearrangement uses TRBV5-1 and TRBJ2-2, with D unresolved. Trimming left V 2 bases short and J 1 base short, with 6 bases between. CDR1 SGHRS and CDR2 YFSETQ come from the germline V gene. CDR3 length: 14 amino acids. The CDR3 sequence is CASSLNGNTGELFF. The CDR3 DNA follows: TGCGCCAGCAGCTTAAACGGGAACACCGGGGAGCTGTTTTTT.

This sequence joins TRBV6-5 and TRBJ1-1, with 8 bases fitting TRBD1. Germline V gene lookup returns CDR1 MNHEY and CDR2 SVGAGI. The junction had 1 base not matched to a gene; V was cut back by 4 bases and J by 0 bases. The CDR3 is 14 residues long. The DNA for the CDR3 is TGTGCCAGCAGTTGGGACAGGTTGAACACTGAAGCTTTCTTT. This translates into CASSWDRLNTEAFF.

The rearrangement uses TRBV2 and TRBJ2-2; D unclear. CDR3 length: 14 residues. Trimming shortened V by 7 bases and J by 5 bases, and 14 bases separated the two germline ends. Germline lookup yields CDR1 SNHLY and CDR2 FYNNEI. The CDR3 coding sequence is TGTGCCAGCACCTCTGCGATCAGTACCGGGGAGCTGTTTTTT. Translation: CASTSAISTGELFF.

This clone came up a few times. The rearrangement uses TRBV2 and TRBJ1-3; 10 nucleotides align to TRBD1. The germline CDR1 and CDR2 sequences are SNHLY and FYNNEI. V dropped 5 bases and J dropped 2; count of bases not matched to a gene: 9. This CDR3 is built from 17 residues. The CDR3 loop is CASSKRQGARPGNTIYF. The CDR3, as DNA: TGTGCCAGCAGTAAAAGACAGGGGGCGCGTCCTGGAAACACCATATATTTT.

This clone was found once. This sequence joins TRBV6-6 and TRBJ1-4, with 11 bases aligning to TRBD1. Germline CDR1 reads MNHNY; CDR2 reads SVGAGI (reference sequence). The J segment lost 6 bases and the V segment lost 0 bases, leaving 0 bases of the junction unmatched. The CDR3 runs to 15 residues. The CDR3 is CASSYSDRGHEKLFF. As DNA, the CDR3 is TGTGCCAGCAGTTACTCGGACAGGGGGCATGAAAAACTGTTTTTT.

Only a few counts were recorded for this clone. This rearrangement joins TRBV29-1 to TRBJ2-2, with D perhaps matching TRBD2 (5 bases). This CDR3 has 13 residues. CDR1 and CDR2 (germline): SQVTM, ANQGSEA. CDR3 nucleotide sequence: TGCACCGTCTCGAGGGCCGGCACCGGGGAGCTGTTTTTT. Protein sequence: CTVSRAGTGELFF.

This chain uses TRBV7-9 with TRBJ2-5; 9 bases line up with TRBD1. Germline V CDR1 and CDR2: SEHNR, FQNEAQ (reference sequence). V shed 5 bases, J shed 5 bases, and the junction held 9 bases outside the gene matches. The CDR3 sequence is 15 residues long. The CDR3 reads CASSRGTGRSETQYF. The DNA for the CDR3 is TGTGCCAGCAGCCGTGGGACAGGGAGGTCGGAGACCCAGTACTTC.

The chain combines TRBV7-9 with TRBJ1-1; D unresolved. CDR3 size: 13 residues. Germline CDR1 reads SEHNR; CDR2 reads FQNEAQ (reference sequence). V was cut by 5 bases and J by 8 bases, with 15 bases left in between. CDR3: CASSQAWTQEAFF. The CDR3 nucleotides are TGTGCCAGCAGCCAAGCATGGACTCAAGAAGCTTTCTTT.

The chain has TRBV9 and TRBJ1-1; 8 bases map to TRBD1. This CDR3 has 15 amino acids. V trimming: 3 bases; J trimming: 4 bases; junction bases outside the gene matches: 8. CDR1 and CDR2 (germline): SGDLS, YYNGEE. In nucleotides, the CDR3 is TGTGCCAGCAGCGGGACAGGGACGGGGGCCACTGAAGCTTTCTTT. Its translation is CASSGTGTGATEAFF.

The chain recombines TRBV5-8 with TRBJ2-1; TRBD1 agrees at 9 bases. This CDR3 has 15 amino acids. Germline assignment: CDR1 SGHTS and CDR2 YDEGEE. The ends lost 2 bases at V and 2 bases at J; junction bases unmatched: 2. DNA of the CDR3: TGTGCCAGCAGCTTAGACAGGGGGGCCTACAATGAGCAGTTCTTC. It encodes CASSLDRGAYNEQFF.

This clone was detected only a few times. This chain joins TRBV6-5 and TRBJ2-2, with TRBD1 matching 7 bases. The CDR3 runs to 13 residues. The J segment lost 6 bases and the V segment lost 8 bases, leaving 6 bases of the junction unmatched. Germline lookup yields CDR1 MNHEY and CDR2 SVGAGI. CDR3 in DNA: TGTGCCAGCCGCGACAGGGACGCCGGGGAGCTGTTTTTT. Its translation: CASRDRDAGELFF.

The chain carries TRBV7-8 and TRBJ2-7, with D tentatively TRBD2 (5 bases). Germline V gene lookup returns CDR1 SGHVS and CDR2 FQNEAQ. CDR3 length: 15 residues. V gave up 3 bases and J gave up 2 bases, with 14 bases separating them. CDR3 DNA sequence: TGTGCCAGCAGCTTTGAGGACCCGACTACCTACGAGCAGTACTTC. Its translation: CASSFEDPTTYEQYF.

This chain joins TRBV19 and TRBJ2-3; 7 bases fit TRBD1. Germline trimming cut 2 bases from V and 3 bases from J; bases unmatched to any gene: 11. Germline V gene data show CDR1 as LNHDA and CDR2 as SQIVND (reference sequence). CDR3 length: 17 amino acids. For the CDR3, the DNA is TGTGCCAGTAGTATACCCCGCGACAGGGAAGGGACAGATACGCAGTATTTT. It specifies CASSIPRDREGTDTQYF.

CDR3 in DNA: TGTGCCAGCAGCATAAGGGGCTATGGCTACACCTTC. It translates to CASSIRGYGYTF. V usage is TRBV7-2 and J usage is TRBJ1-2; weak D call: TRBD1 (5 bases). CDR1 is SGHTA, CDR2 FQGNSA, per germline. The CDR3 contains 12 residues. Trimming cost V 5 bases and J 4 bases, with 8 bases left between them.

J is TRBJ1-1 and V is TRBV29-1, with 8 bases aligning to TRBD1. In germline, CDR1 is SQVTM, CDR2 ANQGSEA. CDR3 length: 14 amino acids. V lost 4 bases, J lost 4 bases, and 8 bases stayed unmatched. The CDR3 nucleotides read TGCAGCGTTGTATGGCAGGGGGCCCTCACTGAAGCTTTCTTT. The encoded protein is CSVVWQGALTEAFF. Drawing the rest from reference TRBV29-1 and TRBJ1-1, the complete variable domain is SAVISQKPSRDICQRGTSLTIQCQVDSQVTMMFWYRQQPGQSLTLIATANQGSEATYESGFVIDKFPISRPNLTFSTLTVSNMSPEDSSIYLCSVVWQGALTEAFFGQGTRLTVV.

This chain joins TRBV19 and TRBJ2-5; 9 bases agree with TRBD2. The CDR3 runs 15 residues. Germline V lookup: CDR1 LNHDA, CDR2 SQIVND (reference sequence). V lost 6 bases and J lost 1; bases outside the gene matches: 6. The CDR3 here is CASRVAGASQETQYF. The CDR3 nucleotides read TGTGCCAGTAGGGTAGCGGGGGCGTCCCAAGAGACCCAGTACTTC.

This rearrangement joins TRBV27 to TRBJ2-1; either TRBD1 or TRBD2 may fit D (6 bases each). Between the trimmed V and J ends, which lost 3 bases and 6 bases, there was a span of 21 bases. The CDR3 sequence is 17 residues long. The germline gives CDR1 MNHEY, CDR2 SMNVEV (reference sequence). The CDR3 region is CASSFKQGGSATNEQFF. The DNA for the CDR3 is TGTGCCAGCAGTTTTAAACAGGGAGGCTCTGCCACCAATGAGCAGTTCTTC.

The CDR3 is CSVEGGTKDNVLTF. The CDR3 nucleotides read TGCAGCGTTGAGGGAGGGACAAAAGACAACGTCCTGACTTTC. The rearrangement joins TRBV29-1 to TRBJ2-6; D perhaps matches TRBD2 (7 bases). This CDR3 spans 14 amino acids. The V end was cut by 3 bases, the J end by 9 bases, with 15 bases between. Germline CDR1 reads SQVTM; CDR2 reads ANQGSEA.

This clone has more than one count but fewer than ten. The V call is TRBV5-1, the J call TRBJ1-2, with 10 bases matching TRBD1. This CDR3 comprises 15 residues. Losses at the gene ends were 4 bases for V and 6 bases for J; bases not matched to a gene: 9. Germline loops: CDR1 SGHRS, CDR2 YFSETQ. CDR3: CASSLQSGQGNGYTF. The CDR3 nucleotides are TGCGCCAGCAGCCTTCAATCGGGACAGGGGAATGGCTACACCTTC.

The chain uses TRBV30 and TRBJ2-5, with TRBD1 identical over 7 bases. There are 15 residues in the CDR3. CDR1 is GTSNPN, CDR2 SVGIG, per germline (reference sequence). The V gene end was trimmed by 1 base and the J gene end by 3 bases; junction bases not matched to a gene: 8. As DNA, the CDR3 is TGTGCCTGGAGTGACCCCGCCAGGGGGAAAGAGACCCAGTACTTC. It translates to CAWSDPARGKETQYF.

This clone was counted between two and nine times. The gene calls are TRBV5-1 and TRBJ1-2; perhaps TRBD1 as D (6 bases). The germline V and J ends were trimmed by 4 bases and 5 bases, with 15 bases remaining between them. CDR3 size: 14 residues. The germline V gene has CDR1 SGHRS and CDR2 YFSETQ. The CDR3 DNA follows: TGCGCCAGCAGCCCGGGGCAGGGGAGGTATGGCTACACCTTC. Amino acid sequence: CASSPGQGRYGYTF. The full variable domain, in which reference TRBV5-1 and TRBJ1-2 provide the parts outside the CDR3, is KAGVTQTPRYLIKTRGQQVTLSCSPISGHRSVSWYQQTPGQGLQFLFEYFSETQRNKGNFPGRFSGRQFSNSRSEMNVSTLELGDSALYLCASSPGQGRYGYTFGSGTRLTVV.